The 12 T cell receptor beta chains below all came from one sample that was sequenced in a study of T cell responses to AZD1222 COVID-19 vaccine. Repertoires were generated with immunoSEQ multiplex PCR, while TCRdb's copy carries only in-frame clones and drops some. The sample shows around 150,000 clones, 92% of them seen only once. The sequences come from peripheral blood, collected 28 days after the second AZD1222 dose. These TCRs come from an adult who received the AZD1222 COVID-19 vaccine.

The V call is TRBV3-1 (or the pseudogene TRBV3-2), the J call TRBJ1-2; no reliable D call. The CDR3 loop spans 13 amino acids. Trimming stripped 4 bases from V and 8 bases from J, with 14 bases between. Per germline, CDR1 LGHDT and CDR2 YNNKEL (reference sequence). The CDR3 nucleotides are TGTGCCAGCAGCCCTCTGGGTGATCGGGGCTACACCTTC. Amino acids: CASSPLGDRGYTF.

V usage is TRBV28 and J usage is TRBJ1-4; D gene uncertain. The CDR3 spans 13 residues. The germline CDR1 and CDR2 sequences are MDHEN and SYDVKM. The V gene lost 6 bases and the J gene lost 5 bases, with 10 bases spanning the gap. CDR3 in DNA: TGTGCCAGCAGGGAGCGTAGAAATGAAAAACTGTTTTTT. Translated: CASRERRNEKLFF.

CDR3 DNA: TGTGCCTGGAGTGTAACAGGGTCCTACGAGCAGTACTTC. It is translated as CAWSVTGSYEQYF. The genes are TRBV30 and TRBJ2-7; possibly TRBD1 for D (6 bases). The CDR3 is 13 residues long. The germline V gene has CDR1 GTSNPN and CDR2 SVGIG (reference sequence). V was shortened by 0 bases and J by 1 base, with 7 bases between the two germline ends.

This clone appeared once. CDR3 region: CASSLGPGQGDEQYF. For the CDR3, the DNA is TGCGCCAGCAGCTTGGGTCCGGGACAGGGTGACGAGCAGTACTTC. The gene calls are TRBV5-1 and TRBJ2-7; the match to TRBD1 covers 9 bases. Germline lookup yields CDR1 SGHRS and CDR2 YFSETQ. The CDR3 loop spans 15 amino acids. J lost 5 bases, V lost 0 bases, and 6 bases had no gene match.

The genes are TRBV27 and TRBJ1-1, with D tentatively TRBD1 (6 bases). The CDR3 has 12 amino acids. Between the trimmed V and J ends, which lost 3 bases and 4 bases, there was a span of 6 bases. The germline V gene encodes CDR1 MNHEY and CDR2 SMNVEV (reference sequence). The CDR3 loop is CASSLTGTEAFF. CDR3 coding DNA: TGTGCCAGCAGTTTGACAGGCACTGAAGCTTTCTTT.

The V gene is TRBV4-2, the J gene TRBJ2-3; 12 bases line up with TRBD2. This CDR3 is built from 20 residues. Trimming removed 0 bases from V and 2 bases from J; junction bases left unmatched: 12. Germline-derived CDR1 and CDR2 are LGHNA and YNFKEQ. CDR3 protein: CASSQDGLAGGPTPTDTQYF. The DNA for the CDR3 is TGTGCCAGCAGCCAAGATGGGCTAGCGGGAGGGCCTACTCCCACAGATACGCAGTATTTT.

This clone was seen a handful of times. The chain combines TRBV12-3 or TRBV12-4 with TRBJ2-1; a possible D gene is TRBD1 (5 bases). This CDR3 is built from 12 residues. Trimming removed 5 bases at V and 8 bases at J, with 10 bases between. DNA for the CDR3: TGTGCCAGCAGTCTGGGGCGTGATGAGCAGTTCTTC. Amino acid sequence: CASSLGRDEQFF.

This clone has only one observation. The chain employs TRBV7-9 and TRBJ1-3; TRBD1 agrees at 10 bases. CDR3 size: 16 residues. V lost 5 bases, J lost 4 bases, and 8 bases stayed unmatched. Germline CDR1 reads SEHNR; CDR2 reads FQNEAQ (reference sequence). CDR3 in DNA: TGTGCCAGCAGCAGACAGGGGGCCTCCTTCGGAAACACCATATATTTT. It encodes CASSRQGASFGNTIYF.

The chain links TRBV7-6 to TRBJ1-6; 7 bases match TRBD1. The CDR3 has 16 residues. Germline V gene sequence: CDR1 SGHVS, CDR2 FNYEAQ. After removal of 1 base from V and 10 bases from J, the junction contained 10 bases not matched to a gene. CDR3 in DNA: TGTGCCAGCAGCTTAGGGCCCCAGGGGGGTGGCTCACCCCTCCACTTT. Protein sequence: CASSLGPQGGGSPLHF.

The chain combines TRBV5-1 with TRBJ2-7, with unresolved D. Trimming pared 1 base from V and 4 bases from J, leaving 12 bases between. The germline CDR1 and CDR2 sequences are SGHRS and YFSETQ. CDR3 length: 14 residues. As DNA, the CDR3 is TGCGCCAGCAGCTTGTACCTCAGCCCTTACGAGCAGTACTTC. As protein: CASSLYLSPYEQYF.

The V call is TRBV5-1, the J call TRBJ1-3; D is uncertain. Germline CDR1 is SGHRS and CDR2 is YFSETQ. The V end was cut by 2 bases, the J end by 1 base, with 10 bases between. This CDR3 is 15 amino acids long. CDR3 DNA: TGCGCCAGCAGCTTAACTTCGAGTTCTGGAAACACCATATATTTT. It yields the protein CASSLTSSSGNTIYF.

This CDR3 is CAIKFLGSGNTIYF. The CDR3 bases are TGTGCCATTAAATTTTTGGGCTCTGGAAACACCATATATTTT. The chain carries TRBV10-3 and TRBJ1-3; the D is unclear. The V end was cut by 9 bases, the J end by 0 bases, with 12 bases between. This CDR3 contains 14 residues. Germline assignment: CDR1 ENHRY and CDR2 SYGVKD.